These 7 T cell receptor beta chains were sequenced from one sample in a study of shared clonotypes between healthy human individuals. Libraries were prepared by immunoSEQ multiplex PCR; TCRdb keeps only in-frame clonotypes and omits some of them. The repertoire holds roughly 1,600,000 clones, with approximately 98.5% as singletons. Sequencing was carried out using naive CD4+ T cells sorted from blood. The subset denotes: CD45RA+ positively selected. These receptor sequences come from a man aged 25 to 40 in good health.

The chain is built from TRBV6-5 and TRBJ1-4, with no clear D. The CDR3 runs to 16 residues. Germline values: CDR1 MNHEY, CDR2 SVGAGI. With 4 bases removed from V and 4 bases from J, the gap between germline ends came to 16 bases. In DNA, the CDR3 is TGTGCCAGCAGTTCGGACGCCAGACGTTATAATGAAAAACTGTTTTTT. Translating it yields CASSSDARRYNEKLFF.

This rearrangement joins TRBV9 to TRBJ2-7, with TRBD2 identical over 14 bases. Germline lookup yields CDR1 SGDLS and CDR2 YYNGEE. V was clipped by 0 bases and J by 7 bases; unmatched bases: 3. The CDR3 runs to 15 residues. In DNA form, the CDR3 reads TGTGCCAGCAGCGTAGCCGGGACTAGCGGGAGAGAGCAGTACTTC. It specifies CASSVAGTSGREQYF.

The V and J genes are TRBV2 and TRBJ2-1; D is possibly TRBD1 (6 bases). V was shortened by 5 bases and J by 8 bases, with 22 bases between the two germline ends. Germline CDR1 and CDR2: SNHLY and FYNNEI. This CDR3 has 16 amino acids. CDR3 protein: CASSKSSGTSWYEQFF. As DNA, the CDR3 is TGTGCCAGCAGTAAGAGTTCCGGGACATCATGGTATGAGCAGTTCTTC.

The J gene is TRBJ2-7, the V gene TRBV25-1; D not certain. With 4 bases removed from V and 9 bases from J, the gap between germline ends came to 16 bases. This CDR3 comprises 13 residues. In germline, CDR1 is MGHDK, CDR2 SYGVNS. CDR3 sequence (DNA): TGTGCCAGCAGTGTCCCAGGAGTACTCGTGCAGTACTTC. Its protein is CASSVPGVLVQYF.

The chain uses TRBV20-1 and TRBJ2-3; D is unresolved. Germline CDR1 is DFQATT and CDR2 is SNEGSKA (reference sequence). This CDR3 region has 11 residues. Trimming cost V 6 bases and J 8 bases, with 12 bases left between them. The CDR3 loop is CSARAAGTQYF. The CDR3 bases are TGCAGTGCCCGAGCTGCTGGTACGCAGTATTTT.

On this clone: Other nucleotide sequences from this sample produce the same CDR3. V gene TRBV18 combines with J gene TRBJ2-3; D is unclear. Trimming stripped 3 bases from V and 2 bases from J, with 9 bases between. Germline V gene lookup returns CDR1 KGHSH and CDR2 LQKENI. The CDR3 contains 14 residues. In DNA form, the CDR3 reads TGTGCCAGCTCACCGGTCAGAAACACAGATACGCAGTATTTT. Translation gives CASSPVRNTDTQYF. Full variable domain (rest looked up from reference TRBV18 and TRBJ2-3): NAGVMQNPRHLVRRRGQEARLRCSPMKGHSHVYWYRQLPEEGLKFMVYLQKENIIDESGMPKERFSAEFPKEGPSILRIQQVVRGDSAAYFCASSPVRNTDTQYFGPGTRLTVL.

The CDR3 here is CASSRPRIEQYF. The CDR3 region has the DNA TGTGCCAGCAGCCGCCCGCGGATCGAGCAGTACTTC. V and J are TRBV21-1 and TRBJ2-7; the table's D call TRBD2 went unverified against the DNA. TRBV21-1 is a recognized pseudogene. This CDR3 spans 12 amino acids.